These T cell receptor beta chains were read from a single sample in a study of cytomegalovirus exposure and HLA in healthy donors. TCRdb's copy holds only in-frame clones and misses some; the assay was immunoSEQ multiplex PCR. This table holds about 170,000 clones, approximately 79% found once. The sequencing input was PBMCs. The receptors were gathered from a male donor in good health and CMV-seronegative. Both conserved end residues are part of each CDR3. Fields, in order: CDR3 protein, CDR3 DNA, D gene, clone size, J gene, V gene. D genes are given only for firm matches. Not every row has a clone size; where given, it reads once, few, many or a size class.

CDR3aa: CASSLGASEADTQYF
CDR3nt: TGTGCCAGCAGCTTAGGGGCTAGCGAGGCAGATACGCAGTATTTT
d_gene: .
abundance: .
j_gene: TRBJ2-3
v_gene: TRBV11-2

CDR3aa: CASSFTGSAQPQHF
CDR3nt: TGTGCCAGCAGCTTCACAGGGTCGGCTCAGCCCCAGCATTTT
d_gene: .
abundance: .
j_gene: TRBJ1-5
v_gene: TRBV5-8

CDR3aa: CASSYGQGSTGELFF
CDR3nt: TGTGCCAGCAGTTACGGACAGGGGAGCACCGGGGAGCTGTTTTTT
d_gene: TRBD1
abundance: few
j_gene: TRBJ2-2
v_gene: TRBV6-6

CDR3aa: CASSPQGWETQYF
CDR3nt: TGTGCCAGCAGCCCACAGGGTTGGGAGACCCAGTACTTC
d_gene: .
abundance: .
j_gene: TRBJ2-5
v_gene: TRBV7-8

CDR3aa: CASSQGRGTEAFF
CDR3nt: TGTGCCAGCAGCCAGGGTCGCGGCACTGAAGCTTTCTTT
d_gene: .
abundance: .
j_gene: TRBJ1-1
v_gene: TRBV7-9

CDR3aa: CASAPGPSSGANVLTF
CDR3nt: TGTGCCAGCGCACCAGGGCCGTCGTCTGGGGCCAACGTCCTGACTTTC
d_gene: .
abundance: few
j_gene: TRBJ2-6
v_gene: TRBV19

CDR3aa: CASSPGQGDEQYF
CDR3nt: TGTGCCAGTAGTCCAGGACAGGGGGACGAGCAGTACTTC
d_gene: TRBD1
abundance: .
j_gene: TRBJ2-7
v_gene: TRBV19

CDR3aa: CAITSGTGGAGTEAFF
CDR3nt: TGTGCCATCACCTCCGGGACAGGGGGCGCCGGCACTGAAGCTTTCTTT
d_gene: TRBD1
abundance: few
j_gene: TRBJ1-1
v_gene: TRBV10-3

CDR3aa: CASSQDGGQGYSPLHF
CDR3nt: TGTGCCAGCAGTCAAGATGGGGGACAGGGGTATTCACCCCTCCACTTT
d_gene: TRBD1
abundance: .
j_gene: TRBJ1-6
v_gene: TRBV11-2

CDR3aa: CASSHKETGTGANVLTF
CDR3nt: TGCGCCAGCAGCCATAAAGAAACAGGGACTGGGGCCAACGTCCTGACTTTC
d_gene: .
abundance: .
j_gene: TRBJ2-6
v_gene: TRBV4-1

CDR3aa: CASSTGTEAFF
CDR3nt: TGTGCCAGCAGTACAGGGACTGAAGCTTTCTTT
d_gene: .
abundance: .
j_gene: TRBJ1-1
v_gene: TRBV7-8

CDR3aa: CASSPEGVSEQYF
CDR3nt: TGTGCCAGCAGCCCTGAAGGGGTATCAGAGCAGTACTTC
d_gene: .
abundance: .
j_gene: TRBJ2-7
v_gene: TRBV2

CDR3aa: CAWMGQGRSNEQFF
CDR3nt: TGTGCCTGGATGGGACAGGGACGAAGCAATGAGCAGTTCTTC
d_gene: TRBD1
abundance: .
j_gene: TRBJ2-1
v_gene: TRBV30

CDR3aa: CASSTGAGQGYEKLFF
CDR3nt: TGCGCCAGCAGCACCGGGGCAGGACAGGGATATGAAAAACTGTTTTTT
d_gene: TRBD1
abundance: .
j_gene: TRBJ1-4
v_gene: TRBV5-1

CDR3aa: CASSLDQFGNSPLHF
CDR3nt: TGCGCCAGCAGCTTGGACCAGTTTGGCAATTCACCCCTCCACTTT
d_gene: .
abundance: .
j_gene: TRBJ1-6
v_gene: TRBV5-1

CDR3aa: CASSIAVTSGSYEQYF
CDR3nt: TGTGCCAGTAGTATAGCAGTGACTAGCGGCTCCTACGAGCAGTACTTC
d_gene: TRBD2
abundance: .
j_gene: TRBJ2-7
v_gene: TRBV19

CDR3aa: CASRPGQGFYEQYF
CDR3nt: TGTGCCAGCAGGCCGGGACAGGGATTTTATGAGCAGTACTTC
d_gene: TRBD1
abundance: .
j_gene: TRBJ2-7
v_gene: TRBV2

CDR3aa: CASSPTGTGTYEQYF
CDR3nt: TGTGCCAGCAGCCCGACCGGGACAGGGACCTACGAGCAGTACTTC
d_gene: TRBD1
abundance: .
j_gene: TRBJ2-7
v_gene: TRBV6-5

CDR3aa: CASRPTGGRRTEAFF
CDR3nt: TGTGCCAGTAGACCTACAGGGGGCCGACGAACTGAAGCTTTCTTT
d_gene: TRBD1
abundance: .
j_gene: TRBJ1-1
v_gene: TRBV19

CDR3aa: CASRSGQGANSPQYF
CDR3nt: TGCGCCAGCAGATCGGGACAGGGGGCTAACTCTCCCCAGTACTTC
d_gene: TRBD1
abundance: .
j_gene: TRBJ2-5
v_gene: TRBV5-1

CDR3aa: CAISWATGDEQYF
CDR3nt: TGTGCCATCAGTTGGGCGACAGGCGACGAGCAGTACTTC
d_gene: .
abundance: .
j_gene: TRBJ2-7
v_gene: TRBV10-3

CDR3aa: CASSKGTGSLYEQYF
CDR3nt: TGCGCCAGCAGCAAAGGGACAGGGAGTTTATACGAGCAGTACTTC
d_gene: TRBD1
abundance: .
j_gene: TRBJ2-7
v_gene: TRBV4-3

CDR3aa: CASSPPAGHTGELFF
CDR3nt: TGTGCCAGCTCACCACCGGCAGGTCACACCGGGGAGCTGTTTTTT
d_gene: .
abundance: .
j_gene: TRBJ2-2
v_gene: TRBV18

CDR3aa: CASSPDRTINYGYTF
CDR3nt: TGTGCCAGCAGTCCGGACAGGACCATTAACTATGGCTACACCTTC
d_gene: TRBD1
abundance: .
j_gene: TRBJ1-2
v_gene: TRBV2

CDR3aa: CASTEGLPQGYTF
CDR3nt: TGTGCCAGCACCGAGGGCCTACCCCAGGGCTACACCTTC
d_gene: .
abundance: .
j_gene: TRBJ1-2
v_gene: TRBV2

CDR3aa: CASSVSSGANVLTF
CDR3nt: TGTGCCAGCTCAGTGAGCTCTGGGGCCAACGTCCTGACTTTC
d_gene: .
abundance: .
j_gene: TRBJ2-6
v_gene: TRBV18

CDR3aa: CASSYEAGAADTQYF
CDR3nt: TGTGCCAGCAGTTACGAGGCGGGGGCGGCAGATACGCAGTATTTT
d_gene: .
abundance: .
j_gene: TRBJ2-3
v_gene: TRBV6-5

CDR3aa: CASSAQGRGPGYTF
CDR3nt: TGTGCCAGCAGTGCACAAGGGAGGGGTCCTGGCTACACCTTC
d_gene: .
abundance: .
j_gene: TRBJ1-2
v_gene: TRBV2

CDR3aa: CASSRQADTGGYTF
CDR3nt: TGCGCCAGCAGCCGACAGGCCGATACGGGTGGCTACACCTTC
d_gene: .
abundance: .
j_gene: TRBJ1-2
v_gene: TRBV5-1

CDR3aa: CASSYHGSYETQYF
CDR3nt: TGTGCCAGCAGCTACCACGGGAGCTATGAGACCCAGTACTTC
d_gene: .
abundance: .
j_gene: TRBJ2-5
v_gene: TRBV5-4

CDR3aa: CASSLGQYNSGNTIYF
CDR3nt: TGCGCCAGCAGCTTGGGACAGTACAACTCTGGAAACACCATATATTTT
d_gene: .
abundance: .
j_gene: TRBJ1-3
v_gene: TRBV5-1

CDR3aa: CASSYSPGLGTEAFF
CDR3nt: TGTGCCAGCAGTTACTCGCCAGGGCTGGGAACCGAAGCTTTCTTT
d_gene: .
abundance: .
j_gene: TRBJ1-1
v_gene: TRBV6-5

CDR3aa: CASMYGGGFNQPQHF
CDR3nt: TGTGCCAGCATGTACGGCGGGGGTTTTAATCAGCCCCAGCATTTT
d_gene: .
abundance: .
j_gene: TRBJ1-5
v_gene: TRBV2

CDR3aa: CASSQDRGTDFTDTQYF
CDR3nt: TGCGCCAGCAGCCAAGATAGGGGGACAGACTTCACAGATACGCAGTATTTT
d_gene: TRBD1
abundance: .
j_gene: TRBJ2-3
v_gene: TRBV4-1

CDR3aa: CSVERVLMNTEAFF
CDR3nt: TGCAGCGTTGAACGCGTCCTCATGAACACTGAAGCTTTCTTT
d_gene: .
abundance: .
j_gene: TRBJ1-1
v_gene: TRBV29-1

CDR3aa: CASSPLRLEETQYF
CDR3nt: TGTGCCAGCTCACCACTCAGGCTGGAAGAGACCCAGTACTTC
d_gene: .
abundance: .
j_gene: TRBJ2-5
v_gene: TRBV18

CDR3aa: CASSYQGRNYGYTF
CDR3nt: TGTGCCAGCAGCTACCAGGGCCGAAACTATGGCTACACCTTC
d_gene: .
abundance: .
j_gene: TRBJ1-2
v_gene: TRBV11-2

CDR3aa: CSVERQGTATEAFF
CDR3nt: TGCAGCGTTGAAAGACAGGGGACGGCGACTGAAGCTTTCTTT
d_gene: TRBD1
abundance: .
j_gene: TRBJ1-1
v_gene: TRBV29-1

CDR3aa: CASSIMGARNTIYF
CDR3nt: TGTGCCAGTAGTATCATGGGGGCCCGAAACACCATATATTTT
d_gene: .
abundance: .
j_gene: TRBJ1-3
v_gene: TRBV19

CDR3aa: CAWSRRANYGYTF
CDR3nt: TGTGCCTGGAGTAGGAGGGCTAACTATGGCTACACCTTC
d_gene: .
abundance: .
j_gene: TRBJ1-2
v_gene: TRBV30

CDR3aa: CASSYASNYGYTF
CDR3nt: TGTGCCAGCAGTTACGCGAGCAACTATGGCTACACCTTC
d_gene: .
abundance: .
j_gene: TRBJ1-2
v_gene: TRBV6-5

CDR3aa: CASSLSGVGASWGYTF
CDR3nt: TGTGCCAGCAGCTTATCTGGGGTAGGGGCATCTTGGGGCTACACCTTC
d_gene: .
abundance: few
j_gene: TRBJ1-2
v_gene: TRBV7-2

CDR3aa: CASSIGTGGRETQYF
CDR3nt: TGTGCCAGTAGTATTGGGACAGGAGGAAGGGAGACCCAGTACTTC
d_gene: TRBD1
abundance: .
j_gene: TRBJ2-5
v_gene: TRBV19

CDR3aa: CASSSGQYEQYF
CDR3nt: TGTGCCAGCAGCTCGGGACAGTACGAGCAGTACTTC
d_gene: TRBD1
abundance: .
j_gene: TRBJ2-7
v_gene: TRBV11-3

CDR3aa: CASSYLGGESPLHF
CDR3nt: TGTGCCAGCAGTTACCTTGGAGGCGAGTCACCCCTCCACTTT
d_gene: .
abundance: .
j_gene: TRBJ1-6
v_gene: TRBV6-5

CDR3aa: CASSLTSPAAGGTEAFF
CDR3nt: TGTGCCAGCAGCTTAACGAGCCCTGCGGCAGGGGGTACTGAAGCTTTCTTT
d_gene: TRBD1
abundance: once
j_gene: TRBJ1-1
v_gene: TRBV7-8

CDR3aa: CASRDRDTEAFF
CDR3nt: TGTGCCAGCAGAGACAGGGACACTGAAGCTTTCTTT
d_gene: TRBD1
abundance: .
j_gene: TRBJ1-1
v_gene: TRBV19

CDR3aa: CASSPVAEVWEQYF
CDR3nt: TGTGCCAGCAGCCCAGTGGCGGAGGTCTGGGAGCAGTACTTC
d_gene: .
abundance: few
j_gene: TRBJ2-7
v_gene: TRBV7-9

CDR3aa: CASSPHARDISDEQFF
CDR3nt: TGTGCCAGCAGCCCCCATGCCCGGGACATATCAGATGAGCAGTTCTTC
d_gene: .
abundance: .
j_gene: TRBJ2-1
v_gene: TRBV9

CDR3aa: CASRNGVGTGQETQYF
CDR3nt: TGTGCCAGCCGAAATGGTGTAGGGACAGGTCAAGAGACCCAGTACTTC
d_gene: TRBD1
abundance: .
j_gene: TRBJ2-5
v_gene: TRBV5-4

CDR3aa: CSVEVTENTGELFF
CDR3nt: TGCAGCGTTGAAGTTACAGAGAACACCGGGGAGCTGTTTTTT
d_gene: .
abundance: .
j_gene: TRBJ2-2
v_gene: TRBV29-1

CDR3aa: CASSVRDIPGETQYF
CDR3nt: TGTGCCAGCAGCGTCCGGGACATCCCCGGGGAGACCCAGTACTTC
d_gene: .
abundance: .
j_gene: TRBJ2-5
v_gene: TRBV5-4

CDR3aa: CASSYRDRGGYTF
CDR3nt: TGTGCCAGCAGCTACCGGGACAGGGGTGGCTACACCTTC
d_gene: TRBD1
abundance: once
j_gene: TRBJ1-2
v_gene: TRBV7-6

CDR3aa: CASSPGTSGGHTDTQYF
CDR3nt: TGTGCCAGTAGTCCGGGGACTAGCGGGGGCCACACAGATACGCAGTATTTT
d_gene: TRBD2
abundance: .
j_gene: TRBJ2-3
v_gene: TRBV19

CDR3aa: CASRRQEISYEQYF
CDR3nt: TGTGCCAGCAGGAGACAGGAGATCTCCTACGAGCAGTACTTC
d_gene: .
abundance: .
j_gene: TRBJ2-7
v_gene: TRBV28

CDR3aa: CAWTGGTYEQYF
CDR3nt: TGTGCCTGGACCGGCGGAACCTACGAGCAGTACTTC
d_gene: .
abundance: .
j_gene: TRBJ2-7
v_gene: TRBV30

CDR3aa: CASSPGDREGYGYTF
CDR3nt: TGTGCCAGCTCACCAGGGGACAGGGAAGGCTATGGCTACACCTTC
d_gene: TRBD1
abundance: .
j_gene: TRBJ1-2
v_gene: TRBV18

CDR3aa: CASSQDRGNNSPLHF
CDR3nt: TGCGCCAGCAGCCAAGATCGGGGGAACAATTCACCCCTCCACTTT
d_gene: .
abundance: .
j_gene: TRBJ1-6
v_gene: TRBV4-3

CDR3aa: CASSVAPSGGDQPYEQYF
CDR3nt: TGTGCCAGCAGCGTAGCCCCTAGCGGGGGGGATCAGCCCTACGAGCAGTACTTC
d_gene: TRBD2
abundance: .
j_gene: TRBJ2-7
v_gene: TRBV9

CDR3aa: CASSARRATNEKLFF
CDR3nt: TGTGCCAGCTCCGCCAGGCGTGCAACTAATGAAAAACTGTTTTTT
d_gene: .
abundance: .
j_gene: TRBJ1-4
v_gene: TRBV18